A single sample gave rise to the 4 T cell receptor beta chains below, sequenced in a study of blood T cells in healthy people across ages. Through a sample-barcoded 5' primer and a J-beta primer mix, a second PCR was run for roughly 7 to 12 cycles. TCRdb ran MiXCR on the 5' RACE reads and lists one entry per CDR3 protein. The sample includes fewer than 750,000 distinct CDR3 sequences, more than 45% seen only once; the top ten take about 14%. Sequenced sample: blood. The receptors were sampled from a woman older than 75 in good health.

Comment on this clonotype: It may be a read error: a sequence one base away is much more abundant. This sequence joins TRBV10-3 and TRBJ2-7; D is undetermined. This CDR3 has 13 amino acids. From germline, CDR1 is ENHRY and CDR2 SYGVKD. The CDR3 sequence is CATLTGPSDEQYF. DNA of the CDR3: TGTGCCACACTTACCGGGCCCTCCGACGAGCAGTACTTC.

The chain joins TRBV6-2 or TRBV6-3 to TRBJ1-2; D is unresolved. With 2 bases removed from V and 0 bases from J, the gap between germline ends came to 10 bases. Germline V CDR1 and CDR2: MNHEY, SVGEGT. There are 15 residues in the CDR3. Here the CDR3 DNA reads TGTGCCAGCAGTTACCGGCCCAGCCCTAACTATGGCTACACCTTC. Residues: CASSYRPSPNYGYTF.

This rearrangement joins TRBV27 to TRBJ1-4; D possibly corresponds to TRBD1 (5 bases). The CDR3 runs to 15 residues. Germline values: CDR1 MNHEY, CDR2 SMNVEV (reference sequence). V was pared by 5 bases and J by 8 bases, with 18 bases between. The CDR3 spells CASSPLGGGSEKLFF. CDR3 bases: TGTGCCAGCAGTCCCCTTGGGGGGGGGAGCGAAAAACTGTTTTTT.

The chain is built from TRBV5-1 and TRBJ2-1, with 8 bases lining up with TRBD2. Germline lookup yields CDR1 SGHRS and CDR2 YFSETQ. This CDR3 contains 16 residues. Trimming took 0 bases from V and 6 from J; bases not matched to a gene: 8. The CDR3 nucleotides read TGCGCCAGCAGCTTGGCTGAGTTAGCGGGGATCAATGAGCAGTTCTTC. Its protein is CASSLAELAGINEQFF.